Following are 23 T cell receptor beta chains from one sample sequenced in a study of blood T cell repertoires in COVID-19. Some clones are missing from TCRdb's copy, which holds only in-frame ones; the method was immunoSEQ multiplex PCR. The profile covers about 250,000 clones, with roughly three quarters appearing a single time and roughly 4% taken by the ten largest. The sample consisted of peripheral blood. These receptors all stem from a woman in her thirties or forties with active or convalescent COVID-19.

The V and J genes are TRBV11-2 and TRBJ1-6; weak D call: TRBD1 (6 bases). V lost 4 bases to trimming and J lost 10 bases, with 14 bases between them. Germline CDR1 is SGHAT and CDR2 is FQNNGV. The CDR3 totals 14 residues. This chain's CDR3 is CASSSTGTSSPLHF. CDR3 nucleotide sequence: TGTGCCAGCAGCTCCACAGGGACAAGCTCACCCCTCCACTTT.

This chain connects TRBV13 to TRBJ2-7; 8 positions match TRBD2. Germline loops: CDR1 PRHDT, CDR2 FYEKMQ (reference sequence). This CDR3 contains 16 residues. After removal of 4 bases from V and 0 bases from J, the junction contained 8 bases not matched to a gene. The CDR3 loop is CASSSPTAGASYEQYF. The CDR3 DNA is TGTGCCAGCAGCTCCCCTACAGCGGGGGCCTCCTACGAGCAGTACTTC.

The CDR3 DNA sequence: TGTGCCAGCAGCTCCGGTATTTTCTATGGCTACACCTTC. Translation: CASSSGIFYGYTF. J is TRBJ1-2 and V is TRBV5-8; D not certain. The germline CDR1 and CDR2 sequences are SGHTS and YDEGEE. This CDR3 region has 13 residues. Trimming pared 3 bases from V and 4 bases from J, leaving 10 bases between. Filled out from reference TRBV5-8 and TRBJ1-2, the complete variable domain reads EAGVTQSPTHLIKTRGQQATLRCSPISGHTSVYWYQQALGLGLQFLLWYDEGEERNRGNFPPRFSGRQFPNYSSELNVNALELEDSALYLCASSSGIFYGYTFGSGTRLTVV.

Only a few counts were recorded for this clone. The V gene is TRBV27, the J gene TRBJ1-1; D unclear. Trimming removed 2 bases at V and 3 bases at J, with 13 bases between. The CDR3 length is 15 residues. Germline V CDR1 and CDR2: MNHEY, SMNVEV (reference sequence). Here the CDR3 reads CASSLNPWPHTEAFF. Written as DNA, the CDR3 is TGTGCCAGCAGTTTAAACCCTTGGCCGCACACTGAAGCTTTCTTT.

The chain is built from TRBV12-3 or TRBV12-4 and TRBJ1-1; D perhaps matches TRBD1 (5 bases). Trimming removed 7 bases at V and 8 bases at J, with 14 bases between. The CDR3 length is 12 residues. The CDR3 spells CASTWAGGEAFF. The CDR3 DNA reads as TGTGCCAGCACTTGGGCGGGGGGGGAAGCTTTCTTT.

V usage is TRBV28 and J usage is TRBJ1-5; D possibly corresponds to TRBD1 (5 bases). This CDR3 spans 15 amino acids. Germline CDR1 reads MDHEN; CDR2 reads SYDVKM. V gave up 6 bases and J gave up 0 bases, with 12 bases separating them. This chain's CDR3 is CASRLGGVSNQPQHF. Written as DNA, the CDR3 is TGTGCCAGCAGGCTTGGGGGGGTTAGCAATCAGCCCCAGCATTTT.

This chain joins TRBV6-5 and TRBJ2-7; perhaps TRBD1 as D (6 bases). Germline V lookup: CDR1 MNHEY, CDR2 SVGAGI. This CDR3 has 15 amino acids. Deletions cut 6 bases from V and 1 base from J, with 16 bases between. The CDR3 loop is CASRTGTLFSYEQYF. Here the CDR3 DNA reads TGTGCCAGCAGGACCGGGACACTATTTTCCTACGAGCAGTACTTC.

The rearrangement joins TRBV3-1 (or the pseudogene TRBV3-2) to TRBJ2-7; D remains unclear. CDR1 is LGHDT and CDR2 is YNNKEL in the germline V gene (reference sequence). With 1 base removed from V and 6 bases from J, the gap between germline ends came to 4 bases. The CDR3 is 11 amino acids. CDR3 nucleotide sequence: TGTGCCAGCAGCCAAGGGCCCGAGCAGTACTTC. Translation gives CASSQGPEQYF.

The gene calls are TRBV6-1 and TRBJ2-1; maybe TRBD2 (6 bases). Trimming removed 2 bases from V and 4 bases from J, with 12 bases in between. CDR1 MNHNS and CDR2 SASEGT come from the germline V gene. The CDR3 consists of 15 residues. The CDR3 protein is CASSEIGGRYNEQFF. The CDR3 region has the DNA TGTGCCAGCAGTGAAATTGGGGGGAGGTACAATGAGCAGTTCTTC.

This rearrangement joins TRBV7-2 to TRBJ1-3; D may be TRBD1 (5 bases). V was trimmed by 1 base and J by 3 bases, leaving 10 bases between them. Germline assignment: CDR1 SGHTA and CDR2 FQGNSA. The CDR3 runs 15 residues. Here the CDR3 reads CASSLGQRGGNTIYF. The CDR3 nucleotides are TGTGCCAGCAGCTTAGGACAGAGAGGTGGAAACACCATATATTTT.

V is TRBV7-2 and J is TRBJ1-6, with D unresolved. The germline V gene encodes CDR1 SGHTA and CDR2 FQGNSA. Trimming cost V 1 base and J 11 bases, with 12 bases left between them. The CDR3 is made up of 14 amino acids. CDR3 sequence: CASSLVEEGAPLHF. CDR3 bases: TGTGCCAGCAGCTTAGTCGAAGAGGGAGCACCCCTCCACTTT.

The genes are TRBV30 and TRBJ1-1; TRBD1 matches 8 bases. The CDR3 is 13 amino acids. Germline V gene sequence: CDR1 GTSNPN, CDR2 SVGIG (reference sequence). J gave up 11 bases and V 0 bases, and 8 bases lay outside the gene matches. In nucleotides, the CDR3 is TGTGCCTGGAGTGTAAGAGAGGACAGGGAGGCTTTCTTT. Translation gives CAWSVREDREAFF.

The chain recombines TRBV5-4 with TRBJ2-1; D gene uncertain. V lost 3 bases to trimming and J lost 4 bases, with 14 bases between them. The CDR3 is made up of 15 amino acids. In germline, CDR1 is SGHNT, CDR2 YYREEE (reference sequence). DNA of the CDR3: TGTGCCAGCAGCTCGCGGATCGACGGGTACAATGAGCAGTTCTTC. It is translated as CASSSRIDGYNEQFF.

This sequence joins TRBV19 and TRBJ1-5; D gene unclear. This CDR3 is built from 14 residues. Germline values: CDR1 LNHDA, CDR2 SQIVND (reference sequence). V was trimmed by 4 bases and J by 4 bases, leaving 11 bases between them. The CDR3 nucleotides read TGTGCCAGTAGTAGCCAGCGGACTAATCAGCCCCAGCATTTT. It translates to CASSSQRTNQPQHF. The whole variable domain, remainder taken from reference TRBV19 and TRBJ1-5, is DGGITQSPKYLFRKEGQNVTLSCEQNLNHDAMYWYRQDPGQGLRLIYYSQIVNDFQKGDIAEGYSVSREKKESFPLTVTSAQKNPTAFYLCASSSQRTNQPQHFGDGTRLSIL.

Worth noting for this clone: An end of the junction differs from the germline gene, which may be a read error. The J gene is TRBJ1-3, the V gene TRBV12-3 or TRBV12-4; D is uncertain. The CDR3 runs to 11 residues. In DNA, the CDR3 is TGTGCCAGCAGTTTAGTCGGCGGTTCCTTTTTT. It specifies CASSLVGGSFF.

This clone was counted ten times or more. The J gene is TRBJ1-6, the V gene TRBV6-1; tentative D call: TRBD1 (5 bases). V gave up 3 bases and J gave up 7 bases, with 7 bases separating them. CDR3 size: 13 residues. The germline V gene encodes CDR1 MNHNS and CDR2 SASEGT. The CDR3 nucleotides read TGTGCCAGCAGTGACAGGGAAAATTCACCCCTCCACTTT. Protein: CASSDRENSPLHF.

The chain couples TRBV5-1 to TRBJ2-1, with 9 bases that match TRBD2. This CDR3 is 14 amino acids long. Germline V gives CDR1 SGHRS, CDR2 YFSETQ. V shed 0 bases and J 7 bases; nucleotides not matched to a gene: 2. CDR3 amino acids: CASSLALAGNEQFF. The CDR3 nucleotides read TGCGCCAGCAGCTTGGCGCTAGCGGGAAATGAGCAGTTCTTC.

The count of this clone is one. The J gene is TRBJ2-7, the V gene TRBV5-4; 11 bases are shared with TRBD1. Germline loops: CDR1 SGHNT, CDR2 YYREEE (reference sequence). The CDR3 consists of 15 residues. V was clipped by 4 bases and J by 2 bases; unmatched bases: 5. CDR3 coding DNA: TGTGCCAGCAGCCCCGGGGGACAGGGGGCCTACGAGCAGTACTTC. Translation gives CASSPGGQGAYEQYF.

The V call is TRBV4-2, the J call TRBJ2-7; 7 bases map to TRBD2. From germline, CDR1 is LGHNA and CDR2 YNFKEQ. This CDR3 has 16 residues. The V and J ends lost 4 bases and 0 bases, in that order; junction bases with no gene match: 9. The CDR3 region is CASSLRGVPGSYEQYF. The CDR3 bases are TGTGCCAGCAGCCTTCGGGGGGTTCCAGGCTCCTACGAGCAGTACTTC.

V and J are TRBV6-6 and TRBJ1-2, with D maybe TRBD1 (5 bases). V was shortened by 0 bases and J by 3 bases, with 8 bases between the two germline ends. The CDR3 contains 14 residues. Germline V CDR1 and CDR2: MNHNY, SVGAGI (reference sequence). The CDR3 is CASSYSKGDYGYTF. CDR3 sequence (DNA): TGTGCCAGCAGTTACTCGAAAGGGGACTATGGCTACACCTTC.

V and J are TRBV7-3 and TRBJ1-2; a weak D match, TRBD1 (5 bases). The V end was cut by 1 base, the J end by 6 bases, with 9 bases between. The CDR3 loop spans 13 amino acids. Germline loops: CDR1 SGHTA, CDR2 FQGTGA. CDR3 sequence (DNA): TGTGCCAGCAGCTTAAAGGGGCGAAATGGCTACACCTTC. It is translated as CASSLKGRNGYTF.

This clone was seen a handful of times. This chain joins TRBV6-5 and TRBJ1-5, with D unclear. This CDR3 region has 14 residues. Trimming took off 7 bases at V and 9 bases at J, with 19 bases between the two ends. The germline V gene encodes CDR1 MNHEY and CDR2 SVGAGI. The CDR3 loop is CASTPESGGRPQHF. The DNA for the CDR3 is TGTGCCAGCACCCCAGAGTCCGGCGGGCGGCCCCAGCATTTT.

This clone has only a few counts. This chain connects TRBV10-3 to TRBJ1-2; D unclear. Germline V gives CDR1 ENHRY, CDR2 SYGVKD. The ends were cut back, 7 bases at V and 4 bases at J, with 10 bases in the middle. This CDR3 has 12 residues. CDR3 region: CAIKGGSYGYTF. CDR3 coding DNA: TGTGCCATCAAGGGAGGAAGCTATGGCTACACCTTC.